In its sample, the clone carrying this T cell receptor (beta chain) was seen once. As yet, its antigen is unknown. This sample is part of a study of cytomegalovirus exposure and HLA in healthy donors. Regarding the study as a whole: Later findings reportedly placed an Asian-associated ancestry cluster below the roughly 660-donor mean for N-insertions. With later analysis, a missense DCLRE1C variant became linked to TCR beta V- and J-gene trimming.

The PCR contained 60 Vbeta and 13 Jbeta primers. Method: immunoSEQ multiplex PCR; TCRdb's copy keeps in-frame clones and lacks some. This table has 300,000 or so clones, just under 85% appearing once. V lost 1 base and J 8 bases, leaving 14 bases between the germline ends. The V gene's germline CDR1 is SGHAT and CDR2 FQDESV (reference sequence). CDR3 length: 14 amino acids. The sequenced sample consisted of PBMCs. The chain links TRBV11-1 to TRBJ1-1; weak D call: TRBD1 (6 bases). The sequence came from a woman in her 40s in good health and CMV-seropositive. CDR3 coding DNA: TGTGCCAGCAGCTTAGAAGCGGTAACAGGGGAAGCTTTCTTT. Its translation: CASSLEAVTGEAFF.